A single sample gave rise to the 20 T cell receptor beta chains below, sequenced in a study of shared clonotypes between healthy human individuals. The data were produced by immunoSEQ multiplex PCR, yet TCRdb's version contains in-frame clones alone and is incomplete. The data show some 2,400,000 clones, approximately 96% seen once. The sample comprised naive CD4+ T cells sorted from blood. Described subset: CD45RA+ positively selected. The source of these receptors is a man aged 18 to 29 in good health.

The rearrangement joins TRBV28 to TRBJ2-3; D is perhaps TRBD2 (6 bases). Trimming removed 3 bases at V and 2 bases at J, with 24 bases between. Germline V CDR1 and CDR2: MDHEN, SYDVKM. This CDR3 has 19 residues. CDR3 DNA sequence: TGTGCCAGCAGTTTGTATCTCGGGACTTCCAGATGGGACACAGATACGCAGTATTTT. As protein: CASSLYLGTSRWDTDTQYF.

The chain is built from TRBV6-6 and TRBJ2-2, with 8 bases aligning to TRBD1. This CDR3 spans 15 amino acids. CDR1 MNHNY and CDR2 SVGAGI come from the germline V gene (reference sequence). V lost 6 bases and J lost 5; bases outside the gene matches: 8. The CDR3 here is CASSTGQAVTGELFF. The DNA of the CDR3 is TGTGCCAGCAGCACGGGACAGGCGGTGACCGGGGAGCTGTTTTTT.

The chain couples TRBV11-2 to TRBJ2-3; TRBD2 is a possible D gene (6 bases). V was shortened by 4 bases and J by 1 base, with 18 bases between the two germline ends. There are 17 residues in the CDR3. Germline CDR1 reads SGHAT; CDR2 reads FQNNGV. For the CDR3, the DNA is TGTGCCAGCAGCTCCACGGTCGGGAGCCGGGGCACAGATACGCAGTATTTT. Translated: CASSSTVGSRGTDTQYF.

The chain recombines TRBV6-5 with TRBJ2-1; D gene unclear. Germline V gene data show CDR1 as MNHEY and CDR2 as SVGAGI. The V gene lost 2 bases and the J gene lost 9 bases, with 8 bases spanning the gap. The CDR3 spans 12 residues. The CDR3 reads CASSYEGREQFF. The CDR3 DNA reads as TGTGCCAGCAGTTACGAAGGACGTGAGCAGTTCTTC.

In this sample, this clone turned up once. The genes are TRBV30 and TRBJ2-7; 8 nucleotides agree with TRBD2. The CDR3 contains 14 residues. The J segment lost 0 bases and the V segment lost 5 bases, leaving 6 bases of the junction unmatched. Germline CDR1 and CDR2: GTSNPN and SVGIG (reference sequence). CDR3 sequence: CAWGKAGVSYEQYF. The CDR3 DNA follows: TGTGCCTGGGGAAAAGCGGGAGTCTCCTACGAGCAGTACTTC.

The rearrangement joins TRBV18 to TRBJ2-5, with 11 nucleotides matching TRBD2. Germline loops: CDR1 KGHSH, CDR2 LQKENI. V gave up 5 bases and J gave up 5 bases; unmatched junction bases: 7. CDR3 length: 15 amino acids. The CDR3 DNA sequence: TGTGCCAGCTCAAAACTAGCGGGAGTACGGGAGACCCAGTACTTC. It encodes CASSKLAGVRETQYF.

The chain uses TRBV5-5 and TRBJ1-6, with TRBD1 as a possible D gene (6 bases). With 3 bases removed from V and 7 bases from J, the gap between germline ends came to 14 bases. Germline V gives CDR1 SGHKS, CDR2 YYEKEE (reference sequence). The CDR3 is 15 amino acids. The CDR3 nucleotides are TGTGCCAGCAGCTCCCGGGGGGCCCTAAATTCACCCCTCCACTTT. Encoded protein: CASSSRGALNSPLHF.

As to this clone: This sample includes further DNA sequences coding for the same CDR3. The CDR3 is CASSSGLAGANTGELFF. CDR3 nucleotide sequence: TGCGCCAGCAGCTCGGGACTAGCGGGCGCGAACACCGGGGAGCTGTTTTTT. The chain employs TRBV5-1 and TRBJ2-2, with TRBD2 matching 12 bases. In germline, CDR1 is SGHRS, CDR2 YFSETQ. Losses at the gene ends were 3 bases for V and 0 bases for J; bases not matched to a gene: 3. The length of the CDR3 is 17 residues. Supplemented by reference TRBV5-1 and TRBJ2-2, the full variable domain reads KAGVTQTPRYLIKTRGQQVTLSCSPISGHRSVSWYQQTPGQGLQFLFEYFSETQRNKGNFPGRFSGRQFSNSRSEMNVSTLELGDSALYLCASSSGLAGANTGELFFGEGSRLTVL.

The V and J genes are TRBV4-3 and TRBJ2-1; D is unclear. The CDR3 sequence is 15 residues long. Between the trimmed V and J ends, which lost 0 bases and 1 base, there was a span of 7 bases. The germline V gene encodes CDR1 LGHNA and CDR2 YSLEER. The CDR3 DNA reads TGCGCCAGCAGCCAAGAGGGCTTATCCTACAATGAGCAGTTCTTC. This gives the protein CASSQEGLSYNEQFF.

The V and J genes are TRBV23-1 and TRBJ1-5; tentatively, D is TRBD1 (5 bases). TRBV23-1 is identified as an open reading frame with a role that is uncertain. The CDR3 has 16 residues. Trimming took 4 bases from V and 0 from J, leaving 13 bases between them. The chain's CDR3 is CASSRGAIYSNQPQHF. In DNA, the CDR3 is TGCGCCAGCAGTCGAGGGGCAATTTATAGCAATCAGCCCCAGCATTTT.

Notes on this clone: The identical CDR3 is also encoded by other nucleotide sequences in the sample. This rearrangement joins TRBV5-1 to TRBJ2-3; D not certain. The germline V and J ends were trimmed by 4 bases and 2 bases, with 8 bases remaining between them. The CDR3 extends over 13 amino acids. From germline, CDR1 is SGHRS and CDR2 YFSETQ. As DNA, the CDR3 is TGCGCCAGCAGCCTCCCATCCACAGATACGCAGTATTTT. It encodes CASSLPSTDTQYF.

V and J are TRBV12-5 and TRBJ1-2, with no clear D. V was clipped by 2 bases and J by 4 bases, with 8 bases between them. Germline V gives CDR1 LGHNT, CDR2 FRNRAP. The CDR3 extends over 13 amino acids. The CDR3 sequence: CASGLMERYGYTF. The CDR3 nucleotides read TGTGCTAGTGGTTTGATGGAACGCTATGGCTACACCTTC.

DNA of the CDR3: TGTGCCAGCAGCTCCCGACCCTGGACAGGGGAGAGACCCCAGCATTTT. It codes for CASSSRPWTGERPQHF. The chain combines TRBV5-6 with TRBJ1-5, with 9 bases identical to TRBD1. The V gene's germline CDR1 is SGHDT and CDR2 YYEEEE. The CDR3 covers 16 residues. J lost 10 bases, V lost 3 bases, and 14 bases had no gene match.

V and J are TRBV4-3 and TRBJ1-2; 7 positions match TRBD1. This CDR3 comprises 15 residues. Looked up from germline, CDR1 is LGHNA and CDR2 is YSLEER. The V and J ends lost 0 bases and 4 bases, in that order; junction bases with no gene match: 5. The CDR3 nucleotides are TGCGCCAGCAGCCAAGATTCGACAGGGATCTATGGCTACACCTTC. This sequence encodes CASSQDSTGIYGYTF.

This chain joins TRBV2 and TRBJ1-6, with 9 bases lining up with TRBD1. The CDR3 is 16 amino acids. Germline CDR1 is SNHLY and CDR2 is FYNNEI. Losses at the gene ends were 6 bases for V and 7 bases for J; bases not matched to a gene: 10. The CDR3 is CASSRQGGRINSPLHF. The CDR3 DNA reads as TGTGCCAGCAGCAGACAGGGGGGACGCATAAATTCACCCCTCCACTTT.

V and J are TRBV5-1 and TRBJ1-1; 8 nucleotides align to TRBD1. Trimming cost V 4 bases and J 3 bases; bases outside gene matches: 5. Germline V lookup: CDR1 SGHRS, CDR2 YFSETQ. The CDR3 has 14 amino acids. The CDR3 DNA follows: TGCGCCAGCAGCAGTCGGGGACAGGACACTGAAGCTTTCTTT. Amino acid sequence: CASSSRGQDTEAFF.

This clone was observed a handful of times. J is TRBJ1-1 and V is TRBV30; D not certain. Between the trimmed V and J ends, which lost 2 bases and 4 bases, there was a span of 11 bases. CDR1 and CDR2 from the germline V gene are GTSNPN and SVGIG (reference sequence). The CDR3 length is 13 residues. Written as DNA, the CDR3 is TGTGCCTGGAGTAGGCAGAGGGCCACTGAAGCTTTCTTT. As protein: CAWSRQRATEAFF.

As to this clone: Other nucleotide sequences in the sample specify the same CDR3. This chain links TRBV2 with TRBJ2-7, with a possible D match to TRBD1 (6 bases). CDR3 length: 11 amino acids. Germline V gene data show CDR1 as SNHLY and CDR2 as FYNNEI. The ends were cut back, 6 bases at V and 4 bases at J, with 7 bases in the middle. The CDR3 region is CASRGTYEQYF. CDR3 bases: TGTGCCAGCAGGGGGACATACGAGCAGTACTTC.

The gene calls are TRBV10-3 and TRBJ1-4, with D hard to call. V lost 0 bases and J lost 13, with 9 bases in between. Germline V gene data show CDR1 as ENHRY and CDR2 as SYGVKD. The length of the CDR3 is 12 residues. The chain's CDR3 is CAISESSDPLFF. The CDR3 DNA is TGTGCCATCAGTGAGTCCAGTGACCCACTGTTTTTT.

The V call is TRBV18, the J call TRBJ2-2; a weak D match, TRBD2 (5 bases). This CDR3 is built from 15 residues. The germline V gene has CDR1 KGHSH and CDR2 LQKENI. Trimming took 4 bases from V and 2 from J, leaving 11 bases between them. The CDR3 protein is CASSRYLANTGELFF. The CDR3 nucleotides are TGTGCCAGCTCACGGTATCTAGCAAACACCGGGGAGCTGTTTTTT.